The present T cell receptor (beta chain) was sequenced within a study of blood T cell repertoires in COVID-19. About the study: Acute and convalescent COVID-19 samples came from the United States, Italy and Spain.

Only in-frame clones appear in the TCRdb table, and some are missing; sequencing was by immunoSEQ multiplex PCR. The repertoire holds roughly 350,000 clones, with 80% to 95% as singletons. The germline V gene has CDR1 PRHDT and CDR2 FYEKMQ (reference sequence). V shed 4 bases and J shed 10 bases, with 22 bases lying between them. The CDR3 runs to 15 residues. Everyone who took part was about 18 to 89 years old, and they came from about two dozen US areas. Membership in each cohort depended on participant-reported clinical history. J is TRBJ1-1 and V is TRBV13, with TRBD1 as a possible D gene (6 bases). This clonotype originated in a woman aged 25 to 45 who had recovered from COVID-19. The sample comprised PBMCs or T cells enriched from blood (not recorded which). The CDR3 loop reads CASSYRDISLEGAFF. The DNA of the CDR3 is TGTGCCAGCAGCTACCGGGACATTTCATTGGAAGGAGCTTTCTTT. The entire variable domain, with the rest obtained from reference TRBV13 and TRBJ1-1, is as follows: AAGVIQSPRHLIKEKRETATLKCYPIPRHDTVYWYQQGPGQDPQFLISFYEKMQSDKGSIPDRFSAQQFSDYHSELNMSSLELGDSALYFCASSYRDISLEGAFFGQGTRLTVV.